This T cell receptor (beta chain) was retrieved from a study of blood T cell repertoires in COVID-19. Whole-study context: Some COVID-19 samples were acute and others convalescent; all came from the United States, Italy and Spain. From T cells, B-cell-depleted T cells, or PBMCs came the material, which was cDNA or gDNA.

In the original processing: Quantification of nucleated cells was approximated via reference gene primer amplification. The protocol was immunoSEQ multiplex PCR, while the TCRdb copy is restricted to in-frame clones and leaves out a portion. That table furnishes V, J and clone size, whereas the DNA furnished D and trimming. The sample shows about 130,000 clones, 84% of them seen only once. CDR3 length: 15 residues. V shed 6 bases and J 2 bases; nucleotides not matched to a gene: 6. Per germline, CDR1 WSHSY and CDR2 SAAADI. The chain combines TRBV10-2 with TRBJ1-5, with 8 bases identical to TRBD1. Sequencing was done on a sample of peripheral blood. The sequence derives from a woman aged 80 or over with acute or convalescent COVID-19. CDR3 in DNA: TGCGCCAGCAGCCATGACAGGGGTGGCAATCAGCCCCAGCATTTT. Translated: CASSHDRGGNQPQHF.